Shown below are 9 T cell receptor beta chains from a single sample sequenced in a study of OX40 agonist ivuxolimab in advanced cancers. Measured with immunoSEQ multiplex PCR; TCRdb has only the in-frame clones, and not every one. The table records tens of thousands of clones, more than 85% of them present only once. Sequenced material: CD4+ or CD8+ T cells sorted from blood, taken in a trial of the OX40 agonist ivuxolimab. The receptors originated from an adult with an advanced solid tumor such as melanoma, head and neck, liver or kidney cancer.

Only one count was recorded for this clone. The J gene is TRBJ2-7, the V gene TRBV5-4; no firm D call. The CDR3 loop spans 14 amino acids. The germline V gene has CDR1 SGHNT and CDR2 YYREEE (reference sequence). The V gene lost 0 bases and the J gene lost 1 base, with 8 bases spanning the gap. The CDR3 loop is CASSLGLFSYEQYF. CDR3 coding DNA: TGTGCCAGCAGCTTGGGTCTGTTTTCCTACGAGCAGTACTTC.

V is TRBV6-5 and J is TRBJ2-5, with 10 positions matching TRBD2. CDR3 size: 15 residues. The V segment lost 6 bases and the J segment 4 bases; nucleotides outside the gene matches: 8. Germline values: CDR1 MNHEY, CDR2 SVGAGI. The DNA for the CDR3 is TGTGCCAGCAGCCAGGGACTAGCGATCCGAGAGACCCAGTACTTC. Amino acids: CASSQGLAIRETQYF.

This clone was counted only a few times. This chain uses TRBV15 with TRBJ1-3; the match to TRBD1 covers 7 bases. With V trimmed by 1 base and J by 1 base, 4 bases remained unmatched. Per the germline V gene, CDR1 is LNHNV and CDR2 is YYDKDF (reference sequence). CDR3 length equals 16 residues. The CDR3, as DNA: TGTGCCACCAGCAGAGGAGGACAGGCTTCTGGAAACACCATATATTTT. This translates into CATSRGGQASGNTIYF. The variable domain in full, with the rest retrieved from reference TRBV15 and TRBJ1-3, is DAMVIQNPRYQVTQFGKPVTLSCSQTLNHNVMYWYQQKSSQAPKLLFHYYDKDFNNEADTPDNFQSRRPNTSFCFLDIRSPGLGDTAMYLCATSRGGQASGNTIYFGEGSWLTVV.

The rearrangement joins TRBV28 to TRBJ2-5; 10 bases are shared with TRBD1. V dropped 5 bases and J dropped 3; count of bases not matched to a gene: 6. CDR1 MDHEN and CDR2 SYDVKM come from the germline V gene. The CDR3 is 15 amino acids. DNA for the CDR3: TGTGCCAGCAGTCAACCGGGACAGGGGAAAGAGACCCAGTACTTC. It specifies CASSQPGQGKETQYF.

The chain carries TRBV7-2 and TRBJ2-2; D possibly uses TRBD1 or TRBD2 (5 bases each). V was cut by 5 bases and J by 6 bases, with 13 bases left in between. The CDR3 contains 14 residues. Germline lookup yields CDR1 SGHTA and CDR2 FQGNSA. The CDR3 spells CASSGHWGSGELFF. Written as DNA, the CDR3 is TGTGCCAGCAGCGGGCATTGGGGGTCCGGGGAGCTGTTTTTT.

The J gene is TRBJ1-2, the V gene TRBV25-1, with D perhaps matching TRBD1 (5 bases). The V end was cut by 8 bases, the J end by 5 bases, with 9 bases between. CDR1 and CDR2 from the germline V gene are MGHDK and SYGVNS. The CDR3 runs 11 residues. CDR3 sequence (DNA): TGTGCCAGCTCGGGGCTGTATGGCTACACCTTC. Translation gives CASSGLYGYTF.

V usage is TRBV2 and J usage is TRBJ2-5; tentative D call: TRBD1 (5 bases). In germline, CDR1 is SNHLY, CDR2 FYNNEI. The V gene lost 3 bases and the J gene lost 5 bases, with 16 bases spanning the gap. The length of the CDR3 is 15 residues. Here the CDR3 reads CASSDYRVWGETQYF. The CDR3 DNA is TGTGCCAGCAGTGATTATCGGGTATGGGGCGAGACCCAGTACTTC.

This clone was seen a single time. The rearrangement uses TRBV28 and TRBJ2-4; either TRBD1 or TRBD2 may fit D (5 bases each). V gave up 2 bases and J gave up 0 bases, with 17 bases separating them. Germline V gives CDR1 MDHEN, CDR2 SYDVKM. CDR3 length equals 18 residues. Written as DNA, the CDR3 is TGTGCCAGCAGTTTAAATATCGGGGCAGAACTAGCCAAAAACATTCAGTACTTC. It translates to CASSLNIGAELAKNIQYF.

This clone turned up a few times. In DNA form, the CDR3 reads TGTGCCAGCAGCTTGAACACTGAAGCTTTCTTT. Encoded protein: CASSLNTEAFF. The V gene is TRBV7-9, the J gene TRBJ1-1; D not certain. The CDR3 spans 11 residues. Germline CDR1 is SEHNR and CDR2 is FQNEAQ (reference sequence). Trimming pared 3 bases from V and 1 base from J, leaving 0 bases between.